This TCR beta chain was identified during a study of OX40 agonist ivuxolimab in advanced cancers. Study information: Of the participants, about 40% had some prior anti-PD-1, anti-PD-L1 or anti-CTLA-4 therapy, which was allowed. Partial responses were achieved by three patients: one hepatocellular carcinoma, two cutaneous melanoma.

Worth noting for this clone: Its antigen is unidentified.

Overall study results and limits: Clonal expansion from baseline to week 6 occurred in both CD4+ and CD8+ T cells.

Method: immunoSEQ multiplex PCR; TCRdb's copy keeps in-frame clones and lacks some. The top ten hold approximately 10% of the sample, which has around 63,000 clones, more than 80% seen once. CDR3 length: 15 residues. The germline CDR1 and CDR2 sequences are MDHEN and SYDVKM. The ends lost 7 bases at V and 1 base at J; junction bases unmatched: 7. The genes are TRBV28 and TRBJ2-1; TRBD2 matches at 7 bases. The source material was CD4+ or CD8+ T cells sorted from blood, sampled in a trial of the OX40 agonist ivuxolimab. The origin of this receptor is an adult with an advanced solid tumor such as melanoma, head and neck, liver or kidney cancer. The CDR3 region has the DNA TGTGCCAGCACTTGGGGCGGGGGATCCTACAATGAGCAGTTCTTC. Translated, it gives CASTWGGGSYNEQFF.